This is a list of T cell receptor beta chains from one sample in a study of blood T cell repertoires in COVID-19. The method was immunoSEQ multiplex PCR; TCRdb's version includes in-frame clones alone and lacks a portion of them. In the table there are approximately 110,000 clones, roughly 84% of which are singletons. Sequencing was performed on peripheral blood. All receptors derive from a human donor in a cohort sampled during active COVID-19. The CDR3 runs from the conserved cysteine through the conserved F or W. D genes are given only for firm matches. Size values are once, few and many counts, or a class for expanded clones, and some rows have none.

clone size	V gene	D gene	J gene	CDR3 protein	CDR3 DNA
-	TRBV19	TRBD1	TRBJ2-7	CASSISVGGTGSTYEQYF	TGTGCCAGTAGTATTTCCGTTGGAGGGACAGGGTCAACCTACGAGCAGTACTTC
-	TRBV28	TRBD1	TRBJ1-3	CASSPPGTGAGNTIYF	TGTGCCAGCAGTCCCCCCGGGACAGGAGCTGGAAACACCATATATTTT
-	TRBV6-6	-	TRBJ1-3	CASSYSTGSHTIYF	TGTGCCAGCAGTTACTCTACAGGGAGCCACACCATATATTTT
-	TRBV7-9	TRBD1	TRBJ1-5	CASSSGQGYQPQHF	TGTGCCAGCAGCTCGGGACAGGGGTATCAGCCCCAGCATTTT
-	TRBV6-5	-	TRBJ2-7	CASSSLAPVYEQYF	TGTGCCAGCAGTAGTCTAGCGCCGGTCTACGAGCAGTACTTC
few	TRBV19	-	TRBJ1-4	CASSRGQTPNEKLFF	TGTGCCAGTAGCCGTGGACAGACTCCAAATGAAAAACTGTTTTTT
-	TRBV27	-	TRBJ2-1	CASSLSTSFNEQFF	TGTGCCAGCAGTTTATCCACTAGTTTCAATGAGCAGTTCTTC
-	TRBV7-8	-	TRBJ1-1	CASSSNRNTEAFF	TGTGCCAGCAGCTCCAACAGGAACACTGAAGCTTTCTTT
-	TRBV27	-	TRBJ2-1	CASRPWGSTSYNEQFF	TGTGCCAGCAGACCCTGGGGCAGCACCTCCTACAATGAGCAGTTCTTC
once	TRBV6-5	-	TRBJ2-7	CASSYSMISTRATF	TGTGCCAGCAGTTACTCGATGATATCAACTAGGGCCACCTTC
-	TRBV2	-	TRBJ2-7	CASRATGSEQYF	TGTGCCAGCAGGGCTACAGGGAGCGAGCAGTACTTC
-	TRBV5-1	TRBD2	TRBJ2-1	CASSLTSGGISYNEQFF	TGCGCCAGCAGCCTGACTAGCGGGGGAATTTCCTACAATGAGCAGTTCTTC
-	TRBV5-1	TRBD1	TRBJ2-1	CASSRFSGTASYNEQFF	TGCGCCAGCAGCCGTTTTTCCGGGACAGCTTCCTACAATGAGCAGTTCTTC
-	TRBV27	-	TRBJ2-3	CASSLLSTDTQYF	TGTGCCAGCAGTTTATTAAGCACAGATACGCAGTATTTT
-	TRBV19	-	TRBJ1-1	CASSVHRDGTEAFF	TGTGCCAGTAGTGTCCACAGGGATGGCACTGAAGCTTTCTTT
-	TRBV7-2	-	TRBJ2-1	CASSPAGVPYVYNEQFF	TGTGCCAGCAGCCCAGCAGGGGTTCCGTATGTCTACAATGAGCAGTTCTTC
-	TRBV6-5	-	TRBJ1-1	CASSTNRNTEAFF	TGTGCCAGCTCGACTAACAGGAACACTGAAGCTTTCTTT
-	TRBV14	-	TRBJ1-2	CASSQDGGFPAYGYTF	TGTGCCAGCAGCCAAGACGGGGGGTTCCCAGCCTATGGCTACACCTTC
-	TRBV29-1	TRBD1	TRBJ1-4	CSVEASQGASEKLFF	TGCAGCGTTGAAGCATCCCAGGGGGCGAGTGAAAAACTGTTTTTT
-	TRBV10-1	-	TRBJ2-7	CASKLHEQYF	TGCGCCAGCAAGCTACACGAGCAGTACTTC
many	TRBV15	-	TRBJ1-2	CATSRAGINYGYTF	TGTGCCACCAGCAGAGCGGGGATTAACTATGGCTACACCTTC
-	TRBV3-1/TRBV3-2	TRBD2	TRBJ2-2	CASSQEKWVAGGGELFF	TGTGCCAGCAGCCAAGAAAAATGGGTAGCGGGAGGCGGGGAGCTGTTTTTT
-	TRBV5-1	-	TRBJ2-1	CASSSATGSYNEQFF	TGCGCCAGCAGCTCAGCGACAGGCTCCTACAATGAGCAGTTCTTC
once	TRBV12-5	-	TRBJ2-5	CASGFGGGEETQYF	TGTGCTAGTGGTTTTGGGGGGGGCGAAGAGACCCAGTACTTC
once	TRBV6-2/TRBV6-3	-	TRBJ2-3	CASSHTDTQYF	TGTGCCAGCAGTCACACAGATACGCAGTATTTT
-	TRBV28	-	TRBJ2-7	CASSSRQFLLTYEQYF	TGTGCCAGCAGTTCCAGGCAATTTTTGCTCACCTACGAGCAGTACTTC
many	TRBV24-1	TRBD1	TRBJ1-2	CATSDTRQGGDGYTF	TGTGCCACCAGTGATACCCGACAGGGAGGCGATGGCTACACCTTC
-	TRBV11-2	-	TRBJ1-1	CASSLGPGGSTEAFF	TGTGCCAGCAGCTTAGGGCCGGGTGGGTCCACTGAAGCTTTCTTT
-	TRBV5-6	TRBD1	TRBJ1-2	CASSFEIDRALFSYTF	TGTGCCAGCAGCTTTGAGATAGACAGGGCCCTTTTCAGTTACACCTTC
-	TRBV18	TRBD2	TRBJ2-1	CASSPPSGTNNEQFF	TGTGCCAGCTCACCTCCTAGCGGGACTAACAATGAGCAGTTCTTC
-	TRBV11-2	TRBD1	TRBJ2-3	CASSSGTGSWDTQYF	TGTGCCAGCAGCTCAGGGACAGGGTCCTGGGATACGCAGTATTTT
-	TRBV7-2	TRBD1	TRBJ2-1	CASSAGDRGRGNEQFF	TGTGCCAGCAGCGCTGGGGACAGGGGGCGCGGTAATGAGCAGTTCTTC
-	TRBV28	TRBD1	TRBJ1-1	CASSSGTGLTEAFF	TGTGCCAGCTCTTCCGGGACAGGGCTCACTGAAGCTTTCTTT
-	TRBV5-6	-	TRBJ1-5	CASSAQSYSNQPQHF	TGTGCCAGCAGCGCACAGTCCTATAGCAATCAGCCCCAGCATTTT
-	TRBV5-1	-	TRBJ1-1	CASSLKLETEAFF	TGCGCCAGCAGCTTGAAGTTGGAGACTGAAGCTTTCTTT
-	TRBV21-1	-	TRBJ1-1	CASSKISTGRNTEAFF	TGTGCCAGCAGCAAAATATCGACAGGGCGGAACACTGAAGCTTTCTTT
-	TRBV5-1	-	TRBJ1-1	CASSFSEVNTEAFF	TGCGCCAGCAGCTTCTCCGAGGTGAACACTGAAGCTTTCTTT
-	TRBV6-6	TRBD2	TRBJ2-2	CASSYVTGGLTGELFF	TGTGCCAGCAGTTACGTAACGGGGGGGCTGACCGGGGAGCTGTTTTTT
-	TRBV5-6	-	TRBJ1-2	CASSLWTGEGPYGYTF	TGTGCCAGCAGCTTGTGGACGGGTGAGGGTCCCTATGGCTACACCTTC
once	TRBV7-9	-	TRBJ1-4	CASSSRDFFEKLFF	TGTGCCAGCAGCTCGCGGGACTTTTTCGAAAAACTGTTTTTT
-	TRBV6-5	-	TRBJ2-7	CASSYGRGAYEQYF	TGTGCCAGCAGTTACGGCCGGGGTGCCTACGAGCAGTACTTC
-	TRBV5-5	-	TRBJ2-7	CASSLVPPNEQYF	TGTGCCAGCAGCTTGGTTCCCCCCAACGAGCAGTACTTC
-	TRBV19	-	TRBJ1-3	CASNTGSFSGNTIYF	TGTGCCAGTAATACAGGAAGTTTCTCTGGAAACACCATATATTTT
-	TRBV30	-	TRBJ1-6	CAWSPLQGLNSPLHF	TGTGCCTGGAGTCCTCTACAGGGCCTAAATTCACCCCTCCACTTT
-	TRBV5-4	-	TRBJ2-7	CASSPTRTVHEQYF	TGTGCCAGCAGCCCGACCCGGACAGTGCACGAGCAGTACTTC
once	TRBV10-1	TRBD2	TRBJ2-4	CARDSGNPLAKNIQYF	TGCGCCAGGGATAGCGGGAACCCGCTAGCCAAAAACATTCAGTACTTC
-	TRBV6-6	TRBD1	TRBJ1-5	CASSYSGTGNQPQHF	TGTGCCAGCAGTTACTCCGGGACAGGCAATCAGCCCCAGCATTTT
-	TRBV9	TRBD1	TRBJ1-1	CASGTDRVNTEAFF	TGTGCCAGCGGAACAGACAGGGTCAACACTGAAGCTTTCTTT